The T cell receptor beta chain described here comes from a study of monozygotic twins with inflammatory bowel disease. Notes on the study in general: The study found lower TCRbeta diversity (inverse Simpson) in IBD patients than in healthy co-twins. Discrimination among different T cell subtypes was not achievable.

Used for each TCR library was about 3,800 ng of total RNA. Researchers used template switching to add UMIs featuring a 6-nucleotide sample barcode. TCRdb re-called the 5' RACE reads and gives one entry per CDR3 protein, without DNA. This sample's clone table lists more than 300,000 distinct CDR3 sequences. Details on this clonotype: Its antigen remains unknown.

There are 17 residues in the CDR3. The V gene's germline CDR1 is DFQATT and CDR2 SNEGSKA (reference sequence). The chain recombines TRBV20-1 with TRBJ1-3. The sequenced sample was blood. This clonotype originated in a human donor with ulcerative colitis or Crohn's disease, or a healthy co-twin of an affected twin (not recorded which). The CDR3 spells CSARGLLQTDPGNTIYF.